The present entry profiles one T cell receptor (beta chain) with its context. Profiled with immunoSEQ multiplex PCR; TCRdb holds only in-frame clones, not every one. The sample yields 70,000 to 100,000 clones, 80% to 90% seen once. The time point: blood 2 weeks post-SBRT. Specified treatment: 15 Gy SBRT to primary tumor, nephrectomy 4 weeks later. The sample belongs to a study of radiation and T cells in renal cell carcinoma. Germline V CDR1 and CDR2: MNHNY, SVGAGI (reference sequence). V lost 4 bases, J lost 3 bases, and 16 bases lay in between. There are 15 residues in the CDR3. Sample: blood, taken from a patient whose treatment included radiotherapy and nephrectomy. This TCR derives from a woman between 45 and 65 years old with renal cell carcinoma. The V gene is TRBV6-6, the J gene TRBJ2-7; D could derive from TRBD1 or TRBD2 (6 bases each). CDR3 amino acids: CASSFPGRGLYEQYF. In DNA form, the CDR3 reads TGTGCCAGCAGTTTTCCGGGACGGGGGCTCTACGAGCAGTACTTC.